The source of this TCR beta chain is a study of T cell repertoires in cytomegalovirus infection. Looking at the study overall: From public TCR beta signatures came an indication of both CMV infection and matching HLA type. Study conclusions and caveats: HLA-C-restricted TCR beta clonotypes specific for CMV led the ex vivo response.

MiXCR, run by TCRdb on the reads, gives a single entry per CDR3 protein. The sample shows under 800,000 distinct CDR3 sequences, about 24% of them seen only once. Trimming pared 0 bases from V and 4 bases from J, leaving 12 bases between. The CDR3 is made up of 14 amino acids. Per germline, CDR1 DFQATT and CDR2 SNEGSKA (reference sequence). A few counts support this clonotype. Its antigen is still unknown. V and J are TRBV20-1 and TRBJ1-1, with D unresolved. The TCR was taken from a human donor in good health (CMV status not recorded). Some clones in this sample may be carry-over from other donors' samples. The sample taken for sequencing was CD8+ T cells from PBMCs. CDR3 region: CSAREFLGFTEAFF. The CDR3 DNA reads TGCAGTGCTAGAGAATTTTTAGGGTTCACTGAAGCTTTCTTT.